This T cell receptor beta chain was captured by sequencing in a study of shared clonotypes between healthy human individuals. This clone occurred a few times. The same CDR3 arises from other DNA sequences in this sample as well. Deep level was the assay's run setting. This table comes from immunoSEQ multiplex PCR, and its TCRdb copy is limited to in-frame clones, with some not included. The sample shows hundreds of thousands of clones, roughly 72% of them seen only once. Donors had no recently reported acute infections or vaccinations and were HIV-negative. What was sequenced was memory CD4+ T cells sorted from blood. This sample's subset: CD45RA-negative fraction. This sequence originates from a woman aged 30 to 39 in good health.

The CDR3 DNA reads TGTGCCAGCAGCTCCAGTAACACTGAAGCTTTCTTT. Protein sequence: CASSSSNTEAFF. V is TRBV9 and J is TRBJ1-1; D is uncertain. The CDR3 sequence is 12 residues long. The germline gives CDR1 SGDLS, CDR2 YYNGEE. Trimming took 4 bases from V and 2 from J, leaving 6 bases between them.